A single sample gave rise to the 22 T cell receptor beta chains below, sequenced in a study of identical twins. TCRdb independently ran MiXCR on the 5' RACE reads; one entry per CDR3 protein. This sample has approximately 220,000 distinct CDR3 sequences, with approximately 7.9% found just once. The sample was also linked to a second study, of yellow fever vaccine responses in identical twins.

Sequencing input: CD8+ T cells sorted from blood. These receptors were collected from a woman between 18 and 30 years old in good health.

This clonotype has at least ten counts. The V and J genes are TRBV7-9 and TRBJ2-7; the D gene is possibly TRBD1 (6 bases). Germline CDR1 reads SEHNR; CDR2 reads FQNEAQ (reference sequence). Trimming took 6 bases from V and 3 from J, leaving 18 bases between them. The CDR3 length is 15 residues. The CDR3 spells CASSYDRSGIYEQYF. DNA for the CDR3: TGTGCCAGCAGTTATGACAGGTCGGGGATCTACGAGCAGTACTTC.

This clonotype was recorded a few times. The chain carries TRBV6-1 and TRBJ2-3; D may be TRBD2 (6 bases). Trimming took off 5 bases at V and 1 base at J, with 13 bases between the two ends. The CDR3 covers 15 residues. From germline, CDR1 is MNHNS and CDR2 SASEGT. This CDR3 is CASSMGGGGTDTQYF. Here the CDR3 DNA reads TGTGCCAGCAGTATGGGTGGCGGGGGCACAGATACGCAGTATTTT.

This chain joins TRBV6-1 and TRBJ2-5; D possibly corresponds to TRBD1 (6 bases). CDR3 length equals 15 residues. V was pared by 6 bases and J by 1 base, with 15 bases between. Germline-derived CDR1 and CDR2 are MNHNS and SASEGT. The CDR3 DNA reads as TGTGCCAGCAGGGGGGTTCTACAGGGCCAAGAGACCCAGTACTTC. Translating gives CASRGVLQGQETQYF.

The chain links TRBV27 to TRBJ2-7; D gene uncertain. Germline CDR1 reads MNHEY; CDR2 reads SMNVEV (reference sequence). This CDR3 contains 14 residues. Trimming cost V 3 bases and J 3 bases, with 12 bases left between them. The CDR3 loop is CASSLRPSGYEQYF. As DNA, the CDR3 is TGTGCCAGCAGTTTGAGGCCCAGTGGCTACGAGCAGTACTTC.

This clonotype occurred a few times. This rearrangement joins TRBV28 to TRBJ1-5; 7 bases match TRBD1. Germline CDR1 is MDHEN and CDR2 is SYDVKM. The CDR3 runs 15 residues. Trimming took 3 bases from V and 4 from J; bases not matched to a gene: 6. CDR3 sequence (DNA): TGTGCCAGCAGTTTCCGGGACAGTCTTAATCAGCCCCAGCATTTT. The encoded protein is CASSFRDSLNQPQHF. Using reference TRBV28 and TRBJ1-5 for the parts outside the CDR3, the full variable domain is DVKVTQSSRYLVKRTGEKVFLECVQDMDHENMFWYRQDPGLGLRLIYFSYDVKMKEKGDIPEGYSVSREKKERFSLILESASTNQTSMYLCASSFRDSLNQPQHFGDGTRLSIL.

This clonotype was seen more than once but under ten times. The chain employs TRBV7-9 and TRBJ1-1; D is possibly TRBD1 (6 bases). The V gene's germline CDR1 is SEHNR and CDR2 FQNEAQ (reference sequence). This CDR3 comprises 14 residues. Trimming shortened V by 11 bases and J by 5 bases, and 21 bases separated the two germline ends. In DNA form, the CDR3 reads TGTGCCGCCCGAAGCGGGGGCGGGTGGACTGAAGCTTTCTTT. It encodes CAARSGGGWTEAFF.

This clonotype was counted ten times or more. V gene TRBV7-3 combines with J gene TRBJ2-1, with no clear D. V was pared by 0 bases and J by 1 base, with 13 bases between. CDR1 is SGHTA, CDR2 FQGTGA, per germline. This CDR3 comprises 17 residues. The CDR3 DNA reads TGTGCCAGCAGCTTAACGGGGTGGGGTATATCCTACAATGAGCAGTTCTTC. Translating gives CASSLTGWGISYNEQFF.

This clonotype was seen only a few times. This chain uses TRBV10-2 with TRBJ2-1; D may correspond to TRBD1 or TRBD2 (6 bases each). This CDR3 contains 14 residues. The germline CDR1 and CDR2 sequences are WSHSY and SAAADI. V was pared by 2 bases and J by 5 bases, with 10 bases between. The CDR3 is CASSEPEGDNEQFF. The CDR3 region has the DNA TGCGCCAGCAGTGAGCCGGAGGGGGACAATGAGCAGTTCTTC.

The table lists this clonotype with many counts. This chain links TRBV5-6 with TRBJ2-3, with D hard to call. CDR3 size: 13 residues. V was clipped by 3 bases and J by 7 bases, with 12 bases between them. CDR1 SGHDT and CDR2 YYEEEE come from the germline V gene. CDR3 bases: TGTGCCAGCAGCTGGAACGTCGTCCATACGCAGTATTTT. This gives the protein CASSWNVVHTQYF.

This clonotype was seen at least ten times. This sequence joins TRBV20-1 and TRBJ1-6, with 7 bases aligning to TRBD1. CDR1 and CDR2 from the germline V gene are DFQATT and SNEGSKA (reference sequence). The trim removed 0 bases at V and 3 bases at J, leaving 5 bases unmatched. CDR3 length equals 16 residues. The CDR3 DNA sequence: TGCAGTGCTAGAGATAAGGGGGCCAACTATAATTCACCCCTCCACTTT. Residues: CSARDKGANYNSPLHF.

The rearrangement uses TRBV2 and TRBJ2-5, with 11 bases fitting TRBD2. Germline trimming cut 4 bases from V and 4 bases from J; bases unmatched to any gene: 5. The germline CDR1 and CDR2 sequences are SNHLY and FYNNEI. This CDR3 is 15 amino acids long. The CDR3 nucleotides read TGTGCCAGCAGTGTGACTAGCGGGATGGTAGAGACCCAGTACTTC. Residues: CASSVTSGMVETQYF.

The CDR3 DNA reads TGTGCCAGCAGTGACAGGAGATCCGGGAACAATGAGCAGTTCTTC. It yields the protein CASSDRRSGNNEQFF. V gene TRBV2 combines with J gene TRBJ2-1, with a tentative D call TRBD2 (5 bases). This CDR3 comprises 15 residues. Trimming pared 3 bases from V and 5 bases from J, leaving 14 bases between. Germline-derived CDR1 and CDR2 are SNHLY and FYNNEI. The whole variable domain, filled in from reference TRBV2 and TRBJ2-1, reads EPEVTQTPSHQVTQMGQEVILRCVPISNHLYFYWYRQILGQKVEFLVSFYNNEISEKSEIFDDQFSVERPDGSNFTLKIRSTKLEDSAMYFCASSDRRSGNNEQFFGPGTRLTVL.

The chain combines TRBV14 with TRBJ1-3, with TRBD1 matching 7 bases. The V gene end was trimmed by 3 bases and the J gene end by 2 bases; junction bases not matched to a gene: 7. In germline, CDR1 is SGHDN, CDR2 FVKESK. This CDR3 has 16 residues. The CDR3, as DNA: TGTGCCAGCAGCCACAACAGGGGAGCAGCTGGAAACACCATATATTTT. Encoded protein: CASSHNRGAAGNTIYF.

The chain recombines TRBV7-6 with TRBJ2-2; no reliable D call. The germline V and J ends were trimmed by 6 bases and 6 bases, with 8 bases remaining between them. CDR1 and CDR2 from the germline V gene are SGHVS and FNYEAQ. The CDR3 has 12 amino acids. The DNA for the CDR3 is TGTGCCAGCAGTTCATTTCCCGGGGAGCTGTTTTTT. It specifies CASSSFPGELFF.

CDR3 amino acids: CASSSSWGRLNSIDNEQFF. Here the CDR3 DNA reads TGTGCCAGCAGCTCCAGCTGGGGGAGGCTGAACAGCATCGACAATGAGCAGTTCTTC. The rearrangement uses TRBV7-3 and TRBJ2-1; D perhaps matches TRBD2 (6 bases). Deletions cut 4 bases from V and 5 bases from J, with 27 bases between. CDR1 is SGHTA, CDR2 FQGTGA, per germline. This CDR3 is built from 19 residues.

This clonotype was observed many times. The chain couples TRBV4-1 to TRBJ2-3; no firm D call. In germline, CDR1 is MGHRA, CDR2 YSYEKL. CDR3 length: 15 residues. Trimming took off 8 bases at V and 0 bases at J, with 15 bases between the two ends. CDR3 coding DNA: TGCGCCAGCGATCATGGTGTGGGCAGCACAGATACGCAGTATTTT. This sequence encodes CASDHGVGSTDTQYF.

The table lists this clonotype with many counts. The genes are TRBV12-3 or TRBV12-4 and TRBJ1-4, with D perhaps TRBD1 (5 bases). The CDR3 is made up of 15 amino acids. V was pared by 6 bases and J by 5 bases, with 16 bases between. The DNA for the CDR3 is TGTGCCAGCAGCCCTGAGGTAGGGGCGAATGAAAAACTGTTTTTT. It specifies CASSPEVGANEKLFF.

This clonotype came up a few times. The V gene is TRBV13, the J gene TRBJ2-2; D gene ambiguous. The CDR3 is made up of 14 amino acids. Trimming pared 0 bases from V and 5 bases from J, leaving 7 bases between. The V gene's germline CDR1 is PRHDT and CDR2 FYEKMQ (reference sequence). The CDR3 here is CASSLGLWTGELFF. The CDR3 DNA sequence: TGTGCCAGCAGCTTAGGCCTGTGGACCGGGGAGCTGTTTTTT.

This clonotype was observed once. This sequence may be a read error, since a much larger clone differs from it by one base. The chain is built from TRBV5-1 and TRBJ2-4, with unresolved D. Germline V gives CDR1 SGHRS, CDR2 YFSETQ. This CDR3 region has 15 residues. With 4 bases removed from V and 0 bases from J, the gap between germline ends came to 11 bases. Written as DNA, the CDR3 is TGCGCCAGCAGCCCTGATCCCCTAGCCAAAAACATTCAGTACTTC. Translation gives CASSPDPLAKNIQYF.

The table lists this clonotype with many counts. This chain uses TRBV12-3 or TRBV12-4 with TRBJ1-2; 7 bases are a match to TRBD1. J was trimmed by 2 bases and V by 6 bases; bases with no gene match: 6. The CDR3 has 14 amino acids. CDR3 residues: CASSPAGQNYGYTF. In DNA, the CDR3 is TGTGCCAGCAGCCCGGCGGGACAGAACTATGGCTACACCTTC.

J is TRBJ2-1 and V is TRBV25-1, with unresolved D. This CDR3 is built from 10 residues. CDR1 MGHDK and CDR2 SYGVNS come from the germline V gene. The V gene lost 4 bases and the J gene lost 10 bases, with 5 bases spanning the gap. Here the CDR3 DNA reads TGTGCCAGCAGTGCCCTGGAGCAGTTCTTC. It yields the protein CASSALEQFF.

This clonotype has only a few counts. J is TRBJ2-1 and V is TRBV2; perhaps TRBD2 as D (9 bases). Trimming took off 9 bases at V and 9 bases at J, with 27 bases between the two ends. The length of the CDR3 is 16 residues. Per germline, CDR1 SNHLY and CDR2 FYNNEI. The DNA of the CDR3 is TGTGCCAGAAAAGACAGGGGTGGAAGCGGGAGGCCTGAGCAGTTCTTC. This sequence encodes CARKDRGGSGRPEQFF.